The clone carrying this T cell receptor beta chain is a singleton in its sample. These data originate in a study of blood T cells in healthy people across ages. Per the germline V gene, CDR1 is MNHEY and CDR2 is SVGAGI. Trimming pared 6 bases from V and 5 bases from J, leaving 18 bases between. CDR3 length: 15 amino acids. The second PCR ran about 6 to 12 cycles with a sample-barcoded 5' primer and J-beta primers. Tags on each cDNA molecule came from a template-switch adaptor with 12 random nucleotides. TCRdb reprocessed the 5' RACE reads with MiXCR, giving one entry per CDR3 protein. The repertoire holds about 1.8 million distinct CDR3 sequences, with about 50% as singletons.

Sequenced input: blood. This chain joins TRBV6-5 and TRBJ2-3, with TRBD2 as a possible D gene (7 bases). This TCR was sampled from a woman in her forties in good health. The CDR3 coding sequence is TGTGCCAGCAGCCCCGGGGGGCGAAGTGTAGATACGCAGTATTTT. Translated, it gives CASSPGGRSVDTQYF.